These T cell receptor beta chains were read from a single sample in a study of shared clonotypes between healthy human individuals. This table comes from immunoSEQ multiplex PCR, and its TCRdb copy is limited to in-frame clones, with some not included. The sample shows just over 2,000,000 clones, 85% to 95% of them seen only once. The sequenced sample was naive CD4+ T cells sorted from blood. The receptors derive from a young man in good health. Each CDR3 is given with its conserved first and last residue.

j_call	v_call	cdr3_length	cdr3_aa
TRBJ2-7	TRBV30	13	CAWAQGGPYEQYF
TRBJ2-3	TRBV6-6	14	CASSYSREWDTQYF
TRBJ2-2	TRBV2	14	CASSKDLRGGELFF
TRBJ2-3	TRBV4-1	18	CASSQVSTGGRSTDTQYF
TRBJ2-7	TRBV19	15	CASSPPGGQPYEQYF
TRBJ2-1	TRBV27	15	CASSRDREQANEQFF
TRBJ2-5	TRBV15	15	CATSFTSGFQETQYF
TRBJ1-3	TRBV5-6	15	CASSLIQGSGNTIYF
TRBJ1-1	TRBV9	12	CASSAPPLGAFF
TRBJ2-1	TRBV29-1	13	CSVGQGAVNEQFF
TRBJ1-4	TRBV6-1	14	CASSRQGFNEKLFF
TRBJ1-3	TRBV29-1	15	CSVGDGSFSGNTIYF
TRBJ2-5	TRBV5-4	13	CASSLRGRETQYF
TRBJ2-2	TRBV6-1	14	CASTMVLTTGELFF
TRBJ2-3	TRBV10-3	11	CAISEGTGRNF
TRBJ2-7	TRBV15	11	CATSRDLEQYF
TRBJ2-7	TRBV18	16	CASSLGWLQGGDEQYF
TRBJ2-7	TRBV10-3	14	CAISDMVWAYEQYF
TRBJ1-5	TRBV27	14	CASSPTGSNQPQHF
TRBJ2-1	TRBV4-1	18	CASSQDGTSGTEGNEQFF
TRBJ1-2	TRBV6-6	14	CASSYRGTNYGYTF
TRBJ2-5	TRBV5-5	17	CASSLVTSGSAAGTQYF
TRBJ2-7	TRBV2	13	CASGGTGGLAQYF
TRBJ2-7	TRBV6-1	15	CASSEGGQGLYEQYF
TRBJ2-3	TRBV5-1	15	CASSTGGAGTDTQYF
TRBJ2-4	TRBV13	16	CASSSAGGLAKNIQYF
TRBJ1-2	TRBV30	14	CAWARDRRNYGYTF
TRBJ2-7	TRBV2	11	CASSVPGKQYF
TRBJ2-7	TRBV7-9	16	CATSASRGGIAYEQYF
TRBJ1-6	TRBV2	15	CASSGLGAGNSPLHF
TRBJ2-4	TRBV7-2	13	CASSFGPGNIQYF
TRBJ1-6	TRBV2	14	CASSPGANNSPLHF
TRBJ2-6	TRBV28	17	CASRRGSRTAGANVLTF
TRBJ1-2	TRBV23-1	12	CASRQGYGGYTF
TRBJ2-3	TRBV7-9	14	CASTLGGSTDTQYF
TRBJ2-5	TRBV30	12	CAWGRGQETQYF
TRBJ1-5	TRBV21-1	14	CASSKTGSGQPQHF
TRBJ2-7	TRBV5-1	14	CASNEREGPYEQYF
TRBJ2-2	TRBV7-3	14	CASSLTRIAGELFF
TRBJ1-1	TRBV28	13	CASSLIQANEAFF
TRBJ1-2	TRBV5-1	16	CASSAFTGHSFNGYTF
TRBJ2-1	TRBV5-1	16	CASTSGGSESYNEQFF
TRBJ1-5	TRBV5-8	14	CASSLWDRNQPQHF
TRBJ2-2	TRBV18	11	CASHNTGELFF
TRBJ2-5	TRBV2	15	CASSEGLAGAETQYF
TRBJ1-1	TRBV5-4	15	CASSFPRTVTREAFF
TRBJ1-5	TRBV2	13	CASSETGKQPQHF
TRBJ2-5	TRBV5-4	15	CASSPRDSFQETQYF
TRBJ1-5	TRBV6-5	14	CASRLDSGTQPQHF
TRBJ1-5	TRBV18	15	CASSSDRGQNQPQHF
TRBJ2-4	TRBV2	15	CASSEGLEGGGIQYF
TRBJ2-7	TRBV6-5	15	CASRPTGTLAYEQYF
TRBJ1-6	TRBV2	14	CASSGQGGVSPLHF